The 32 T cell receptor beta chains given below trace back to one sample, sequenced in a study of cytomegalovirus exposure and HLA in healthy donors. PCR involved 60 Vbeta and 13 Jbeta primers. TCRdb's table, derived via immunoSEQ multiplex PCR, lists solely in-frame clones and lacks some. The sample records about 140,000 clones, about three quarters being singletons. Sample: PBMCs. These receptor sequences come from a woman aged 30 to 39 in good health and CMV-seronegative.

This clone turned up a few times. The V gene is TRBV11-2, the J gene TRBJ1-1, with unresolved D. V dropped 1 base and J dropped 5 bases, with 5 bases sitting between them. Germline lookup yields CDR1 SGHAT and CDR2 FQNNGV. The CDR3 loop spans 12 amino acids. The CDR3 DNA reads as TGTGCCAGCAGCTTAGCGGTAACTGAAGCTTTCTTT. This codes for CASSLAVTEAFF.

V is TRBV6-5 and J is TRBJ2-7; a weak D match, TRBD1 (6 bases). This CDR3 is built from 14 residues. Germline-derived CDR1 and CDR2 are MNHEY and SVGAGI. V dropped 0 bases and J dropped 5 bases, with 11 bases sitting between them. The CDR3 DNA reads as TGTGCCAGCAGTTACTCTGCAGGGGAACACGAGCAGTACTTC. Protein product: CASSYSAGEHEQYF.

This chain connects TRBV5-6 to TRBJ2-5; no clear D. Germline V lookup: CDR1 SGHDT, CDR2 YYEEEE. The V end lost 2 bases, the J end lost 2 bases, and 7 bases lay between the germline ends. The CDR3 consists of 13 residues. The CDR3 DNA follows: TGTGCCAGCAGCTTCGGCGGTCAAGAGACCCAGTACTTC. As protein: CASSFGGQETQYF.

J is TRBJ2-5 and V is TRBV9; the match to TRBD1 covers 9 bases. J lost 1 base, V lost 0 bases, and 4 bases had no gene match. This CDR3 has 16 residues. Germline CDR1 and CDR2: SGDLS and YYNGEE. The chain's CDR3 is CASSVEGTGPQETQYF. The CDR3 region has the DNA TGTGCCAGCAGCGTAGAGGGGACAGGGCCCCAAGAGACCCAGTACTTC.

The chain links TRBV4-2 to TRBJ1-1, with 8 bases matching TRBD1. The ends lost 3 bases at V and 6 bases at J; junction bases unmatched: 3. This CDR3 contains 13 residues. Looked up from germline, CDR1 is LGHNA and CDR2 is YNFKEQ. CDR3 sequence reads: CASSQDRVAEAFF. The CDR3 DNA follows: TGTGCCAGCAGCCAGGACAGGGTTGCTGAAGCTTTCTTT.

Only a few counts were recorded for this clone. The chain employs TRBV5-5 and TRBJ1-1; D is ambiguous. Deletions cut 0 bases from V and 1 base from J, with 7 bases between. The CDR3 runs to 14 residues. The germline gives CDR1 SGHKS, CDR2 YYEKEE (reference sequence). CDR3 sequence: CASSLDRGNTEAFF. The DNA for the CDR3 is TGTGCCAGCAGCTTGGATCGAGGGAACACTGAAGCTTTCTTT.

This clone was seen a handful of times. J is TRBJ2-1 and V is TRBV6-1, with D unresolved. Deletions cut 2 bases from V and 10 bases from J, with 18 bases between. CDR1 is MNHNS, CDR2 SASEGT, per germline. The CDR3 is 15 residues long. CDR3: CASSELQNVAGEQFF. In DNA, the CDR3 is TGTGCCAGCAGTGAACTCCAGAATGTAGCTGGGGAGCAGTTCTTC.

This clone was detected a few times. In nucleotides, the CDR3 is TGCGCCAGCAGCCGCTCCGGGACACTAACAGATACGCAGTATTTT. Protein sequence: CASSRSGTLTDTQYF. The chain combines TRBV4-1 with TRBJ2-3; maybe TRBD1 (6 bases). The germline V gene has CDR1 MGHRA and CDR2 YSYEKL. This CDR3 comprises 15 residues. V lost 4 bases, J lost 3 bases, and 14 bases lay in between.

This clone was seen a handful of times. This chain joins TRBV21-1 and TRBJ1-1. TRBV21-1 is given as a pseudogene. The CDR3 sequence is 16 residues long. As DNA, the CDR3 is TGTGCCAGCAGCGCCCAAGAACTGAGCGCGAACACTGAAGCTTTCTTT. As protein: CASSAQELSANTEAFF.

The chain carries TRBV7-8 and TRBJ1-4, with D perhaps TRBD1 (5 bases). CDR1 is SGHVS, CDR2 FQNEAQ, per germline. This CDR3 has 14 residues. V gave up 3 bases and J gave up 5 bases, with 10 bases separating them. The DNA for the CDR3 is TGTGCCAGCAGCTTTCGACAGCTAAATGAAAAACTGTTTTTT. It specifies CASSFRQLNEKLFF.

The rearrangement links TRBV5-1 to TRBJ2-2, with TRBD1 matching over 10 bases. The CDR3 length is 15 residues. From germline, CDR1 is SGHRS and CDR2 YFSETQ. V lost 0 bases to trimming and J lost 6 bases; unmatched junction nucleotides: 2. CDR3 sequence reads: CASSLGQGASGELFF. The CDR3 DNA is TGCGCCAGCAGCTTGGGACAGGGGGCCTCCGGGGAGCTGTTTTTT.

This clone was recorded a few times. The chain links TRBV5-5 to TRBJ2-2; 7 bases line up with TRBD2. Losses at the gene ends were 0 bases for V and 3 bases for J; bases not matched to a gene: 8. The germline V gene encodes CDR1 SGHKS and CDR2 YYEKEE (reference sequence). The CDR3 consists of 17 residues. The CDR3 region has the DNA TGTGCCAGCAGCTTGGATGGGGCTAGCGGTTACACCGGGGAGCTGTTTTTT. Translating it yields CASSLDGASGYTGELFF.

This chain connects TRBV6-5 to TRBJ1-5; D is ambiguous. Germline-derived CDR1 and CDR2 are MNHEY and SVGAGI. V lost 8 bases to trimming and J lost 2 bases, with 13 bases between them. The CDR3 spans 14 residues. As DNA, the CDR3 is TGTGCCAGCCGGGAGGGTTCGGGCAATCAGCCCCAGCATTTT. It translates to CASREGSGNQPQHF.

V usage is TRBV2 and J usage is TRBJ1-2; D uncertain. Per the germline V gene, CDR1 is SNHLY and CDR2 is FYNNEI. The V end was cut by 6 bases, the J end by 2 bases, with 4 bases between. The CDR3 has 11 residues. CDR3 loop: CASSPNYGYTF. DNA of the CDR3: TGTGCCAGCAGCCCAAACTATGGCTACACCTTC.

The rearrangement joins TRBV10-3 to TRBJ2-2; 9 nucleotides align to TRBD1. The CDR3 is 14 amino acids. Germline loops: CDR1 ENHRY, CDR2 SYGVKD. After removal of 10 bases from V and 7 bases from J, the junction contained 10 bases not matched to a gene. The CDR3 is CASSLTGGDGELFF. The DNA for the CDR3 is TGTGCCAGTTCGTTGACAGGGGGTGACGGGGAGCTGTTTTTT.

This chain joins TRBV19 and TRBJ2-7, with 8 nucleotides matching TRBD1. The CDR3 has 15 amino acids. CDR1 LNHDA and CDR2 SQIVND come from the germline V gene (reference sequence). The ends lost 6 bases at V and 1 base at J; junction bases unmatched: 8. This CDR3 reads CASRPGTGGSYEQYF. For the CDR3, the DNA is TGTGCCAGTAGGCCCGGGACAGGTGGGTCCTACGAGCAGTACTTC. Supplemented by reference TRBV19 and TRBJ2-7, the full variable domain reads DGGITQSPKYLFRKEGQNVTLSCEQNLNHDAMYWYRQDPGQGLRLIYYSQIVNDFQKGDIAEGYSVSREKKESFPLTVTSAQKNPTAFYLCASRPGTGGSYEQYFGPGTRLTVT.

CDR3 DNA sequence: TGCGCCAGCAGCCAAGGGTGGTTAGGCCTCGGACAGAGTGCCCAAGAGACCCAGTACTTC. Protein product: CASSQGWLGLGQSAQETQYF. This chain links TRBV4-1 with TRBJ2-5; TRBD1 might be the D (6 bases). Trimming pared 1 base from V and 1 base from J, leaving 25 bases between. The germline V gene encodes CDR1 MGHRA and CDR2 YSYEKL. The CDR3 consists of 20 residues.

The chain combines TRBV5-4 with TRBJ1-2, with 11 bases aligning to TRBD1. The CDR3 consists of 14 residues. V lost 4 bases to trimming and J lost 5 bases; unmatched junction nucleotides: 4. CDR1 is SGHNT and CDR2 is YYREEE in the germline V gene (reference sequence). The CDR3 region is CASSRGQGEYGYTF. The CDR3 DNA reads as TGTGCCAGCAGCAGGGGACAGGGGGAGTATGGCTACACCTTC. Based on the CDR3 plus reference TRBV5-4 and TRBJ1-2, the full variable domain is ETGVTQSPTHLIKTRGQQVTLRCSSQSGHNTVSWYQQALGQGPQFIFQYYREEENGRGNFPPRFSGLQFPNYSSELNVNALELDDSALYLCASSRGQGEYGYTFGSGTRLTVV.

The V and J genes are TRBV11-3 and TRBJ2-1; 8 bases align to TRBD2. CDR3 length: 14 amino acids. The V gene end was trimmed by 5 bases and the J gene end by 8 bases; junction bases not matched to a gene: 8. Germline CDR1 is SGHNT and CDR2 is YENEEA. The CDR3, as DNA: TGTGCCAGCAGCCGCGGACTAGCCTCCTATGAGCAGTTCTTC. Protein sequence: CASSRGLASYEQFF. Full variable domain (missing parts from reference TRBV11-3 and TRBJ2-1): EAGVVQSPRYKIIEKKQPVAFWCNPISGHNTLYWYLQNLGQGPELLIRYENEEAVDDSQLPKDRFSAERLKGVDSTLKIQPAELGDSAVYLCASSRGLASYEQFFGPGTRLTVL.

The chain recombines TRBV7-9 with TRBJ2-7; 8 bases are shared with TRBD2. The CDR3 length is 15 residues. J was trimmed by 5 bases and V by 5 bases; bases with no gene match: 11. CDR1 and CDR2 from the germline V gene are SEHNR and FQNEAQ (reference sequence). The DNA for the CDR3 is TGTGCCAGCAGCGCCGGTAGCGGGAACGTACACGAGCAGTACTTC. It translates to CASSAGSGNVHEQYF.

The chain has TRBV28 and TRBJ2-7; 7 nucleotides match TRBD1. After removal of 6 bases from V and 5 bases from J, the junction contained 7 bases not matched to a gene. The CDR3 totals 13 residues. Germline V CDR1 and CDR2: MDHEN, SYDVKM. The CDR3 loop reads CASRKTGLDEQYV. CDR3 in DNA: TGTGCCAGCAGAAAGACAGGGCTGGACGAGCAGTACGTC.

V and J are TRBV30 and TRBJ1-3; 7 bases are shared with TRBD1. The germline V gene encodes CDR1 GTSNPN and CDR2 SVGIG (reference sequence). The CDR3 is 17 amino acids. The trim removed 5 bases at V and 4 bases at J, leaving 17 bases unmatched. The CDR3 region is CAWHKLTDRAAGNTIYF. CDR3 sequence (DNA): TGTGCCTGGCATAAACTCACCGACAGGGCCGCGGGAAACACCATATATTTT. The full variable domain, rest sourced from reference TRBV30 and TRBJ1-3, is SQTIHQWPATLVQPVGSPLSLECTVEGTSNPNLYWYRQAAGRGLQLLFYSVGIGQISSEVPQNLSASRPQDRQFILSSKKLLLSDSGFYLCAWHKLTDRAAGNTIYFGEGSWLTVV.

In DNA, the CDR3 is TGTGCCAGCAGCGTAAATTCGTTGAACACCGGGGAGCTGTTTTTT. Residues: CASSVNSLNTGELFF. The chain uses TRBV9 and TRBJ2-2; the D is unclear. CDR1 SGDLS and CDR2 YYNGEE come from the germline V gene. V lost 1 base and J 1 base, leaving 8 bases between the germline ends. This CDR3 is 15 amino acids long.

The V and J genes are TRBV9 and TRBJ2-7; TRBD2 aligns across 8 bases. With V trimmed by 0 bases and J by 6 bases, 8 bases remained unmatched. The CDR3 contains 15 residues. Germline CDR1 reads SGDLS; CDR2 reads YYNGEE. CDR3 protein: CASSVEGAGVGEQYF. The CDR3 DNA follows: TGTGCCAGCAGCGTAGAAGGAGCGGGGGTAGGCGAGCAGTACTTC.

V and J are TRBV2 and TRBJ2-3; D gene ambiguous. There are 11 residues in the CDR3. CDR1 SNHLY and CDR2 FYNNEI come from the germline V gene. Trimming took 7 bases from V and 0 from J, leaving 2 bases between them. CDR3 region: CASTSTDTQYF. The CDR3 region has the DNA TGTGCCAGCACTAGCACAGATACGCAGTATTTT.

This CDR3 is CASSPRTGDTEAFF. CDR3 in DNA: TGTGCCAGCTCACCAAGGACAGGGGACACTGAAGCTTTCTTT. This chain uses TRBV18 with TRBJ1-1; 9 nucleotides agree with TRBD1. The CDR3 has 14 residues. Germline V gene lookup returns CDR1 KGHSH and CDR2 LQKENI. V shed 2 bases, J shed 3 bases, and the junction held 1 base outside the gene matches.

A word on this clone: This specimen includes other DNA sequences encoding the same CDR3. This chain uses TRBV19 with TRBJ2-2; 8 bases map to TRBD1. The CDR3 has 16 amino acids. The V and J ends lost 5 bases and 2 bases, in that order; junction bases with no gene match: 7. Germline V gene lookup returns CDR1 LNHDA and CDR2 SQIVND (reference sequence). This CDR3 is CASSGGAGGNTGELFF. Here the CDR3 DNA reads TGTGCCAGTAGTGGCGGGGCAGGGGGCAACACCGGGGAGCTGTTTTTT.

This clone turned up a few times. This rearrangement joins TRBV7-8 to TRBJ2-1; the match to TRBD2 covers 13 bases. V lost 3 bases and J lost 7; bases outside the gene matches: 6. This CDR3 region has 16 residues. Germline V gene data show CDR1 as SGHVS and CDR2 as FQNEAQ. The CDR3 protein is CASSFPLAGGLNEQFF. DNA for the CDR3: TGTGCCAGCAGCTTCCCACTAGCGGGAGGGCTTAATGAGCAGTTCTTC.

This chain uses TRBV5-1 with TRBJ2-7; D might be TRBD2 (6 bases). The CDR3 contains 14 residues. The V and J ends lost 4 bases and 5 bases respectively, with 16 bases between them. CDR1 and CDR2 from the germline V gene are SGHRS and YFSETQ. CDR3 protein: CASSPDQGLDEQYV. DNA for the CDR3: TGCGCCAGCAGCCCGGACCAGGGACTGGACGAGCAGTACGTC.

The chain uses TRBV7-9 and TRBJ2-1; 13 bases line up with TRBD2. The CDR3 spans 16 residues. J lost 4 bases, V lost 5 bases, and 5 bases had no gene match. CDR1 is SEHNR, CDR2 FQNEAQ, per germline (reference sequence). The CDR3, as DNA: TGTGCCAGCAGCCCCCAGGGACTAGCGGGGTACAATGAGCAGTTCTTC. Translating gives CASSPQGLAGYNEQFF.

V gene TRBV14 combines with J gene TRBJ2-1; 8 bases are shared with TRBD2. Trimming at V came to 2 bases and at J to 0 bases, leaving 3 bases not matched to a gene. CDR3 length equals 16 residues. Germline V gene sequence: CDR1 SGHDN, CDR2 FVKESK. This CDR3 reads CASSQWREASYNEQFF. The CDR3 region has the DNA TGTGCCAGCAGCCAATGGCGGGAGGCCTCCTACAATGAGCAGTTCTTC. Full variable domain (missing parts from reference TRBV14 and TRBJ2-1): EAGVTQFPSHSVIEKGQTVTLRCDPISGHDNLYWYRRVMGKEIKFLLHFVKESKQDESGMPNNRFLAERTGGTYSTLKVQPAELEDSGVYFCASSQWREASYNEQFFGPGTRLTVL.

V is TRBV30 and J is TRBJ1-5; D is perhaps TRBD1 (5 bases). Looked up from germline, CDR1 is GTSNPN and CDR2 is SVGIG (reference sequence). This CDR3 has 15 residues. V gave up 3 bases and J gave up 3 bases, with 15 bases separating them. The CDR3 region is CAWSLGSGNNQPQHF. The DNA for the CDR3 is TGTGCCTGGAGCCTAGGGTCAGGGAACAATCAGCCCCAGCATTTT.